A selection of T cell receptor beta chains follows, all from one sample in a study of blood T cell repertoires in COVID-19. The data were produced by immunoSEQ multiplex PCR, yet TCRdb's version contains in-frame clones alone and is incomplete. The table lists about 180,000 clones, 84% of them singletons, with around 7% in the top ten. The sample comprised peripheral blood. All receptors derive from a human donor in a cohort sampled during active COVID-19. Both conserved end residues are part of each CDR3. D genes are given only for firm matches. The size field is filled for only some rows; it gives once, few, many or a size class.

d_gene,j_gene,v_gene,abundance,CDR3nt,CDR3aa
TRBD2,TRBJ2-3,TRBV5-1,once,TGCGCCAGCAGCCCTCCTAATAGCGGGGGGGCTTTAGATACGCAGTATTTT,CASSPPNSGGALDTQYF
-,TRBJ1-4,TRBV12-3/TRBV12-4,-,TGTGCCAGCAGTCGACAGTCTAATGAAAAACTGTTTTTT,CASSRQSNEKLFF
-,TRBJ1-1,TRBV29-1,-,TGCAGCGTCGGACACCAGAACACTGAAGCTTTCTTT,CSVGHQNTEAFF
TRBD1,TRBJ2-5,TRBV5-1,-,TGCGCCAGCAGCCGAATCGGGACAGGGACAGAACGAAAAGAGACCCAGTACTTC,CASSRIGTGTERKETQYF
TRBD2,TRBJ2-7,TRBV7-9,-,TGTGCCAGCAGCTTAGCCCTTTCGGGGGGACGGAACTACGAGCAGTACTTC,CASSLALSGGRNYEQYF
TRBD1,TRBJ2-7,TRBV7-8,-,TGTGCCAGCAGCGCGCGTCCCGGGACAGCTGAGCAGTACTTC,CASSARPGTAEQYF
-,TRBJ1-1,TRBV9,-,TGTGCCAGCAGCGTAGATCAGGGCAACACTGAAGCTTTCTTT,CASSVDQGNTEAFF
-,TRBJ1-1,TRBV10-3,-,TGTGCCATCAATTACAGGGAGGGGAACACTGAAGCTTTCTTT,CAINYREGNTEAFF
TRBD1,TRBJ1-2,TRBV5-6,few,TGTGCCAGCAGCCCGACAGGGGTCTATGGCTACACCTTC,CASSPTGVYGYTF
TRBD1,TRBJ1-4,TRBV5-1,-,TGCGCCAGCAGCTTGGGACAGGGGGAAAAACTGTTTTTT,CASSLGQGEKLFF
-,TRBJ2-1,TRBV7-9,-,TGTGCCAGCAGCTTAGCCTATGACGGACGGGACTTCTACAATGAGCAGTTCTTC,CASSLAYDGRDFYNEQFF
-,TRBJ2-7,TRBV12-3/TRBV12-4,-,TGTGCCAGCAGTTTAGGCAGATTGTACGAGCAGTACTTC,CASSLGRLYEQYF
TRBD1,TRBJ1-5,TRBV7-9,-,TGTGCCAGCAGCTTAGAGGGACAGGGTCATCAGCCCCAGCATTTT,CASSLEGQGHQPQHF
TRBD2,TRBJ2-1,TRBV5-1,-,TGCGCCAGCAGCTTGAGTAGCGGGGAAGGGGATGAGCAGTTCTTC,CASSLSSGEGDEQFF
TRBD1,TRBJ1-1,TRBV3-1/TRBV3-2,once,TGTGCCAGCAGCCAAGATAGGTGGGACAGGGTTTTTACTGAAGCTTTCTTT,CASSQDRWDRVFTEAFF
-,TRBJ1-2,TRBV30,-,TGTGCCTGGAGCGATCCGGGACAAGATGGCTACACCTTC,CAWSDPGQDGYTF
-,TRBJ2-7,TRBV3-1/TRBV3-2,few,TGTGCCAGCAGCCAAGATCCGACTGGCGGAGAGCAGTACTTC,CASSQDPTGGEQYF
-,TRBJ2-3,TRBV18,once,TGTGCCAGCTCACCACCGGGGACACGCCCGGATACGCAGTATTTT,CASSPPGTRPDTQYF
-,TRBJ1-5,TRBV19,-,TGTGCCAGTAGTATTCAGGGGCTGGGCAATCAGCCCCAGCATTTT,CASSIQGLGNQPQHF
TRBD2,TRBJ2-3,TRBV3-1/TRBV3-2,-,TGTGCCAGCAGCCTGAGCGGGGGTTCGGTAGATACGCAGTATTTT,CASSLSGGSVDTQYF
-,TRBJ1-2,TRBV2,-,TGTGCCAGCAGTGACCGGAACTATGGCTACACCTTC,CASSDRNYGYTF
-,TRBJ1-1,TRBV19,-,TGTGCCAGTAGTATGCCGGGATCCATGGACACTGAAGCTTTCTTT,CASSMPGSMDTEAFF